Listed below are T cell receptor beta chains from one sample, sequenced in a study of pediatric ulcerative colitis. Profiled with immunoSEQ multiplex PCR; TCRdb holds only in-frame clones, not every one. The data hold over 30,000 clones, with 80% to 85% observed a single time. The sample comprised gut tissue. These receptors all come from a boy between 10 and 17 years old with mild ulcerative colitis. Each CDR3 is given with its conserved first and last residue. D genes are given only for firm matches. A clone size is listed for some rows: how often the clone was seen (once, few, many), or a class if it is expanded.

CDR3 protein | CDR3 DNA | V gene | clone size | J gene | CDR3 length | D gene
CASRGMWTNEQFF | TGCGCCAGCAGAGGTATGTGGACCAATGAGCAGTTCTTC | TRBV5-1 | NA | TRBJ2-1 | 13 | NA
CASSRDRGETQYF | TGTGCCAGCAGCCGGGACAGGGGGGAGACCCAGTACTTC | TRBV4-2 | NA | TRBJ2-5 | 13 | TRBD1
CASQGPGGYTF | TGTGCCAGCCAGGGTCCGGGGGGCTACACCTTC | TRBV28 | NA | TRBJ1-2 | 11 | NA
CSVEGRLNTEAFF | TGCAGCGTTGAAGGCAGATTGAACACTGAAGCTTTCTTT | TRBV29-1 | NA | TRBJ1-1 | 13 | NA
CSVEIRVPGELFF | TGCAGCGTTGAAATTCGGGTCCCCGGGGAGCTGTTTTTT | TRBV29-1 | NA | TRBJ2-2 | 13 | NA
CATSEQGRRQETQYF | TGTGCCACCAGCGAACAAGGACGACGGCAAGAGACCCAGTACTTC | TRBV15 | NA | TRBJ2-5 | 15 | NA
CASSEWGGSTEAFF | TGTGCCAGCAGTGAGTGGGGGGGATCCACTGAAGCTTTCTTT | TRBV25-1 | NA | TRBJ1-1 | 14 | NA
CASSIGQVSTDTQYF | TGTGCCAGTAGTATTGGGCAGGTGAGCACAGATACGCAGTATTTT | TRBV19 | NA | TRBJ2-3 | 15 | NA
CASSEMSGGADEQYF | TGTGCCAGCAGTGAGATGTCAGGGGGCGCCGACGAGCAGTACTTC | TRBV2 | few | TRBJ2-7 | 15 | TRBD1
CASSPQGDTEAFF | TGTGCCAGCTCACCACAGGGGGACACTGAAGCTTTCTTT | TRBV18 | few | TRBJ1-1 | 13 | NA
CASTSNSGSEQFF | TGCGCCAGCACCAGCAATTCAGGGAGTGAGCAGTTCTTC | TRBV10-2 | NA | TRBJ2-1 | 13 | NA
CASRGDRDGTEAFF | TGTGCCAGCAGGGGAGACAGGGACGGCACTGAAGCTTTCTTT | TRBV2 | NA | TRBJ1-1 | 14 | TRBD1
CASSSEPQYF | TGTGCCAGCAGCTCGGAACCGCAGTACTTC | TRBV5-8 | NA | TRBJ2-7 | 10 | NA
CASSTGVRETQYF | TGTGCCAGCAGCACGGGCGTCCGGGAGACCCAGTACTTC | TRBV7-3 | NA | TRBJ2-5 | 13 | NA
CASSSPRRGWTDTQYF | TGTGCCAGCAGCTCCCCCCGGAGGGGGTGGACAGATACGCAGTATTTT | TRBV13 | NA | TRBJ2-3 | 16 | NA
CASSQEEQRGTGELFF | TGTGCCAGCAGCCAAGAGGAGCAACGGGGCACCGGGGAGCTGTTTTTT | TRBV4-2 | NA | TRBJ2-2 | 16 | NA
CASSERTGDTEAFF | TGCGCCAGCAGTGAGAGGACAGGGGACACTGAAGCTTTCTTT | TRBV10-2 | NA | TRBJ1-1 | 14 | TRBD1
CATTRGTGEQYF | TGCGCCACCACTCGGGGGACGGGGGAGCAGTACTTC | TRBV10-2 | NA | TRBJ2-7 | 12 | NA
CASSAQGRVGEQYF | TGTGCCAGCAGTGCACAGGGACGGGTCGGCGAGCAGTACTTC | TRBV6-5 | NA | TRBJ2-7 | 14 | NA
CASSLLGPLYNEQFF | TGTGCCAGCAGCCTACTAGGCCCCCTTTACAATGAGCAGTTCTTC | TRBV11-3 | NA | TRBJ2-1 | 15 | NA
CASSEAYRVTYEQYF | TGTGCCAGCAGTGAAGCATACAGGGTAACCTACGAGCAGTACTTC | TRBV6-1 | NA | TRBJ2-7 | 15 | NA
CASKGTGGSDTQYF | TGCGCCAGCAAAGGGACAGGGGGCTCAGATACGCAGTATTTT | TRBV10-2 | NA | TRBJ2-3 | 14 | TRBD1
CASSATSGGADTQYF | TGTGCCAGCAGTGCGACTAGCGGGGGGGCAGATACGCAGTATTTT | TRBV6-4 | NA | TRBJ2-3 | 15 | TRBD2
CASSFQDSPTEAFF | TGTGCCAGCAGCTTTCAGGACAGCCCCACTGAAGCTTTCTTT | TRBV13 | NA | TRBJ1-1 | 14 | NA
CASSPTGVWSGANVLTF | TGCGCCAGCAGTCCGACAGGGGTTTGGTCTGGGGCCAACGTCCTGACTTTC | TRBV10-2 | once | TRBJ2-6 | 17 | TRBD1
CSARDNEKLFF | TGCAGTGCTAGAGATAATGAAAAACTGTTTTTT | TRBV20-1 | NA | TRBJ1-4 | 11 | NA
CASSSRGPTSTRTDTQYF | TGTGCCAGCAGCTCCCGAGGGCCAACTAGCACCCGCACAGATACGCAGTATTTT | TRBV7-2 | NA | TRBJ2-3 | 18 | NA
CASSLDSNTGELFF | TGTGCCAGCAGCTTAGACTCGAACACCGGGGAGCTGTTTTTT | TRBV7-9 | NA | TRBJ2-2 | 14 | NA
CASSLVRYQETQYF | TGTGCCAGCAGCTTGGTTCGGTACCAAGAGACCCAGTACTTC | TRBV5-5 | NA | TRBJ2-5 | 14 | NA
CASSLITTGTQYF | TGTGCCAGTAGCCTGATAACTACCGGTACGCAGTATTTT | TRBV19 | NA | TRBJ2-3 | 13 | NA